Below are 19 T cell receptor beta chains sequenced from a single sample in a study of blood T cell repertoires in COVID-19. The protocol was immunoSEQ multiplex PCR, while the TCRdb copy is restricted to in-frame clones and leaves out a portion. The sample carries tens of thousands of clones, around 87% recorded once. The sequenced sample consisted of peripheral blood. These receptors all stem from a man in his sixties with active or convalescent COVID-19.

V gene TRBV18 combines with J gene TRBJ2-5; tentatively, D is TRBD2 (6 bases). The CDR3 has 14 residues. The V end lost 1 base, the J end lost 1 base, and 7 bases lay between the germline ends. The V gene's germline CDR1 is KGHSH and CDR2 LQKENI. CDR3 protein: CASSPQEGQETQYF. CDR3 coding DNA: TGTGCCAGCTCACCACAGGAGGGCCAAGAGACCCAGTACTTC.

The chain carries TRBV19 and TRBJ2-1, with 7 nucleotides matching TRBD2. J gave up 0 bases and V 7 bases, and 9 bases lay outside the gene matches. The CDR3 extends over 16 amino acids. Germline values: CDR1 LNHDA, CDR2 SQIVND (reference sequence). CDR3 nucleotides: TGTGCCAGTAAGTTGGCGGCGGGAGTCTCCTACAATGAGCAGTTCTTC. Its translation: CASKLAAGVSYNEQFF.

This chain joins TRBV7-6 and TRBJ2-7; perhaps TRBD2 as D (5 bases). Germline values: CDR1 SGHVS, CDR2 FNYEAQ. The CDR3 sequence is 15 residues long. Between the trimmed V and J ends, which lost 1 base and 2 bases, there was a span of 12 bases. The DNA of the CDR3 is TGTGCCAGCAGCTTAGTATTCGGGGTCACCTACGAGCAGTACTTC. This sequence encodes CASSLVFGVTYEQYF. Variable domain in full (rest from reference TRBV7-6 and TRBJ2-7): GAGVSQSPRYKVTKRGQDVALRCDPISGHVSLYWYRQALGQGPEFLTYFNYEAQQDKSGLPNDRFSAERPEGSISTLTIQRTEQRDSAMYRCASSLVFGVTYEQYFGPGTRLTVT.

The chain uses TRBV24-1 and TRBJ2-7, with D possibly being TRBD1 (5 bases). Germline V lookup: CDR1 KGHDR, CDR2 SFDVKD. The CDR3 totals 14 residues. V shed 6 bases and J shed 3 bases, with 14 bases lying between them. The CDR3 is CATSPQGLVYEQYF. As DNA, the CDR3 is TGTGCCACCAGTCCGCAGGGTTTGGTCTACGAGCAGTACTTC.

The rearrangement uses TRBV18 and TRBJ2-1; 9 bases match TRBD1. V was pared by 3 bases and J by 6 bases, with 9 bases of the junction left unmatched. The germline V gene has CDR1 KGHSH and CDR2 LQKENI. The CDR3 has 16 residues. CDR3 residues: CASSPDRGRTTNEQFF. The CDR3 DNA reads as TGTGCCAGCTCACCGGACAGGGGACGGACAACCAATGAGCAGTTCTTC.

V and J are TRBV27 and TRBJ1-4; the D is unclear. V was shortened by 4 bases and J by 0 bases, with 12 bases between the two germline ends. Germline assignment: CDR1 MNHEY and CDR2 SMNVEV (reference sequence). The CDR3 is 16 amino acids. CDR3 sequence (DNA): TGTGCCAGCAGTTCAATGTCGAGAGCAACTAATGAAAAACTGTTTTTT. This encodes CASSSMSRATNEKLFF.

The chain combines TRBV3-1 (or the pseudogene TRBV3-2) with TRBJ2-7, with D possibly being TRBD1 (7 bases). The ends were cut back, 6 bases at V and 7 bases at J, with 13 bases in the middle. This CDR3 spans 12 amino acids. CDR1 is LGHDT, CDR2 YNNKEL, per germline (reference sequence). CDR3 amino acids: CASRYAGGEQYF. CDR3 DNA sequence: TGTGCCAGCAGGTACGCAGGGGGGGAGCAGTACTTC.

This chain connects TRBV11-2 to TRBJ1-4; no clear D gene. V lost 6 bases, J lost 2 bases, and 10 bases lay in between. The CDR3 covers 14 residues. Per germline, CDR1 SGHAT and CDR2 FQNNGV. CDR3 amino acids: CASRTSSTNEKLFF. CDR3 coding DNA: TGTGCCAGCAGAACTAGTTCCACTAATGAAAAACTGTTTTTT.

The rearrangement links TRBV9 to TRBJ1-3; D perhaps matches TRBD1 (6 bases). CDR3 length equals 15 residues. Between the trimmed V and J ends, which lost 4 bases and 1 base, there was a span of 12 bases. Per the germline V gene, CDR1 is SGDLS and CDR2 is YYNGEE. CDR3 sequence: CASSPTGLSGNTIYF. The CDR3 bases are TGTGCCAGCAGCCCGACAGGTTTATCTGGAAACACCATATATTTT.

DNA for the CDR3: TGTGCCAGTAACCCGGGACAGGGGAATGAGCAGTTCTTC. Encoded protein: CASNPGQGNEQFF. This chain uses TRBV19 with TRBJ2-1; TRBD1 aligns across 10 bases. The germline V gene encodes CDR1 LNHDA and CDR2 SQIVND (reference sequence). This CDR3 has 13 amino acids. Trimming cost V 7 bases and J 7 bases; bases outside gene matches: 4.

This clone occurred once. The V call is TRBV4-1, the J call TRBJ2-3, with 9 bases aligning to TRBD1. The CDR3 consists of 17 residues. Germline-derived CDR1 and CDR2 are MGHRA and YSYEKL. Unmatched junction bases numbered 6, after V lost 2 bases and J lost 0 bases. CDR3: CASSQLTGGGSTDTQYF. The CDR3 nucleotides are TGCGCCAGCAGCCAATTAACAGGGGGCGGTAGCACAGATACGCAGTATTTT.

V usage is TRBV15 and J usage is TRBJ1-3; 9 bases fit TRBD1. The CDR3 extends over 17 amino acids. Trimming removed 2 bases from V and 0 bases from J; junction bases left unmatched: 5. From germline, CDR1 is LNHNV and CDR2 YYDKDF (reference sequence). CDR3 amino acids: CATSRKQTGGSGNTIYF. CDR3 DNA sequence: TGTGCCACCAGCAGAAAGCAGACAGGGGGCTCTGGAAACACCATATATTTT. Full variable domain (rest looked up from reference TRBV15 and TRBJ1-3): DAMVIQNPRYQVTQFGKPVTLSCSQTLNHNVMYWYQQKSSQAPKLLFHYYDKDFNNEADTPDNFQSRRPNTSFCFLDIRSPGLGDTAMYLCATSRKQTGGSGNTIYFGEGSWLTVV.

This chain joins TRBV18 and TRBJ2-1; 9 bases align to TRBD2. The V gene end was trimmed by 0 bases and the J gene end by 8 bases; junction bases not matched to a gene: 11. CDR1 and CDR2 (germline): KGHSH, LQKENI. The CDR3 has 17 residues. The CDR3 reads CASSPPSGRGGQDEQFF. The CDR3 nucleotides are TGTGCCAGCTCACCACCCTCGGGGCGGGGGGGCCAGGATGAGCAGTTCTTC.

This chain connects TRBV19 to TRBJ2-3; 7 bases map to TRBD2. V dropped 3 bases and J dropped 0; count of bases not matched to a gene: 6. The CDR3 length is 16 residues. In germline, CDR1 is LNHDA, CDR2 SQIVND (reference sequence). The CDR3 nucleotides are TGTGCCAGTAGTATTCGGAGCGGGGCTAGCACAGATACGCAGTATTTT. Translated: CASSIRSGASTDTQYF. Full variable domain (remainder filled in from reference TRBV19 and TRBJ2-3): DGGITQSPKYLFRKEGQNVTLSCEQNLNHDAMYWYRQDPGQGLRLIYYSQIVNDFQKGDIAEGYSVSREKKESFPLTVTSAQKNPTAFYLCASSIRSGASTDTQYFGPGTRLTVL.

The chain links TRBV5-1 to TRBJ1-2; 10 bases align to TRBD1. The germline V gene encodes CDR1 SGHRS and CDR2 YFSETQ. V lost 4 bases to trimming and J lost 4 bases; unmatched junction nucleotides: 4. The CDR3 loop spans 14 amino acids. CDR3 region: CASSPGQGSYGYTF. The CDR3 bases are TGCGCCAGCAGCCCGGGACAGGGGAGCTATGGCTACACCTTC.

V usage is TRBV9 and J usage is TRBJ2-2; the match to TRBD2 covers 8 bases. The junction had 4 bases not matched to a gene; V was cut back by 7 bases and J by 2 bases. The CDR3 runs 14 residues. CDR1 SGDLS and CDR2 YYNGEE come from the germline V gene. In nucleotides, the CDR3 is TGTGCCAGCGGACTAGCTGTCAACACCGGGGAGCTGTTTTTT. It specifies CASGLAVNTGELFF.

The rearrangement joins TRBV7-8 to TRBJ1-4; 7 bases agree with TRBD1. Germline CDR1 and CDR2: SGHVS and FQNEAQ. Unmatched junction bases numbered 2, after V lost 1 base and J lost 3 bases. The length of the CDR3 is 15 residues. The CDR3 is CASSLEGAANEKLFF. The CDR3 nucleotides are TGTGCCAGCAGCTTAGAGGGGGCTGCTAATGAAAAACTGTTTTTT.

The chain links TRBV5-1 to TRBJ1-2; D is perhaps TRBD1 (6 bases). Trimming cost V 2 bases and J 0 bases, with 11 bases left between them. The CDR3 spans 15 residues. CDR1 and CDR2 (germline): SGHRS, YFSETQ. The CDR3 loop reads CASSLQGPSNYGYTF. In nucleotides, the CDR3 is TGCGCCAGCAGCTTACAGGGTCCCTCTAACTATGGCTACACCTTC.

CDR3 sequence (DNA): TGTGCCTGGCACCCAGGGGGCACTGAAGCTTTCTTT. Translated: CAWHPGGTEAFF. The chain combines TRBV30 with TRBJ1-1, with 7 bases lining up with TRBD1. The V and J ends lost 5 bases and 4 bases, in that order; junction bases with no gene match: 4. This CDR3 contains 12 residues. Germline V gives CDR1 GTSNPN, CDR2 SVGIG (reference sequence).